These T cell receptor beta chains were read from a single sample in a study of cytomegalovirus exposure and HLA in healthy donors. Libraries were prepared by immunoSEQ multiplex PCR; TCRdb keeps only in-frame clonotypes and omits some of them. The data hold a few hundred thousand clones, with roughly 90% observed a single time. The sequenced sample consisted of PBMCs. These receptors all come from a young woman in good health and CMV-seronegative. Each CDR3 is given with its conserved first and last residue. A D gene is named only where the DNA matches it firmly. A clone size is listed for some rows: how often the clone was seen (once, few, many), or a class if it is expanded.

v_call	clone_size	j_call	d_call	cdr3_nt	cdr3_aa
TRBV4-1	-	TRBJ2-2	TRBD2	TGCGCCAGCAGCCGCAATAGCGGGGGAATCGGGGAGCTGTTTTTT	CASSRNSGGIGELFF
TRBV18	-	TRBJ2-7	TRBD1	TGTGCCAGCTCACCCGGGACAGGGCGTTACGAGCAGTACTTC	CASSPGTGRYEQYF
TRBV11-2	-	TRBJ2-3	TRBD2	TGTGCCAGCAGCAAGTCAGCCGGGACTAATATGGATACGCAGTATTTT	CASSKSAGTNMDTQYF
TRBV5-1	few	TRBJ2-1	TRBD2	TGCGCCAGCAGCTCCAACGGGGGGGCCTACAATGAGCAGTTCTTC	CASSSNGGAYNEQFF
TRBV5-1	-	TRBJ1-1	TRBD1	TGCGCCAGCAGCTGGAGGGGACAGGGAGACACTGAAGCTTTCTTT	CASSWRGQGDTEAFF
TRBV5-6	once	TRBJ1-1	TRBD1	TGTGCCAGCAGCCAACTGGGACAGGGCGTAGTCGCTGAAGCTTTCTTT	CASSQLGQGVVAEAFF
TRBV30	-	TRBJ2-7	TRBD1	TGTGCCTGGAGCCCGGGACAGTTCTACGAGCAGTACTTC	CAWSPGQFYEQYF
TRBV7-3	-	TRBJ2-3	TRBD2	TGTGCCAGCAGCTTAATAGCGGGGGGGCCCACAGATACGCAGTATTTT	CASSLIAGGPTDTQYF
TRBV18	-	TRBJ2-5	TRBD2	TGTGCCAGCTCACCACCGGGGACTAGCGGGGGTTACGAGACCCAGTACTTC	CASSPPGTSGGYETQYF
TRBV6-5	-	TRBJ1-2	-	TGTGCCAGCAGTTACTCGGCAGGGGGCTACACCTTC	CASSYSAGGYTF
TRBV2	once	TRBJ2-1	-	TGTGCCAGCAGCCCAGAGGGAGCCCACAATGAGCAGTTCTTC	CASSPEGAHNEQFF
TRBV27	-	TRBJ2-7	TRBD1	TGTGCCAGCAGTTTCCCGGGGACAGGGAGGGACGAGCAGTACTTC	CASSFPGTGRDEQYF
TRBV5-6	-	TRBJ2-7	TRBD1	TGTGCCAGCAGCGACGGGACAGGGGGCTACGAGCAGTACTTC	CASSDGTGGYEQYF
TRBV6-6	-	TRBJ2-1	-	TGTGCCACCCAGACTAGTCGGTACAATGAGCAGTTCTTC	CATQTSRYNEQFF
TRBV30	-	TRBJ2-1	-	TGTGCCTGGCGCAGGGGCCGATACAATGAGCAGTTCTTC	CAWRRGRYNEQFF
TRBV7-8	-	TRBJ2-7	-	TGTGCCAGCAGCTTTAGGGGGATGAACGAGCAGTACTTC	CASSFRGMNEQYF
TRBV30	-	TRBJ2-7	-	TGTGCCTGGAGTCCCACAGACGACGAGCAGTACTTC	CAWSPTDDEQYF
TRBV4-2	-	TRBJ1-2	-	TGTGCCAGCAGCCAGGAGACAGTCTATGGCTACACCTTC	CASSQETVYGYTF
TRBV6-4	-	TRBJ1-1	-	TGTGCCAGCAGGGGTGGGTTAGCCAAGAACACTGAAGCTTTCTTT	CASRGGLAKNTEAFF
TRBV6-1	-	TRBJ1-1	-	TGTGCCAGCAGTGAAACCGCTGAGAGCACTGAAGCTTTCTTT	CASSETAESTEAFF
TRBV11-2	-	TRBJ2-7	TRBD2	TGTGCCAGCAGTGGACTAGCGGGGGGCCCGGGCCTTTACGAGCAGTACTTC	CASSGLAGGPGLYEQYF
TRBV11-2	-	TRBJ2-5	-	TGTGCCAGCAGCCCCCGTTTAGTACGGCCGGAGGAAGAGACCCAGTACTTC	CASSPRLVRPEEETQYF
TRBV7-9	-	TRBJ1-1	TRBD1	TGTGCCAGCAGCTTCCCATCAACAGGGGGGGTGGCTGAAGCTTTCTTT	CASSFPSTGGVAEAFF
TRBV7-9	-	TRBJ1-1	TRBD1	TGTGCCAGCAGCCTTGGACAGGGGAGGCCTGAAGCTTTCTTT	CASSLGQGRPEAFF
TRBV6-5	once	TRBJ2-1	-	TGTGCCAGCAGGACAGGAGGACTTTACAATGAGCAGTTCTTC	CASRTGGLYNEQFF
TRBV5-1	-	TRBJ2-7	-	TGCGCCAGCAGCTTGGTCGGGTTCCACGAGCAGTACTTC	CASSLVGFHEQYF
TRBV9	-	TRBJ2-3	TRBD2	TGTGCCAGCAGCGGTACAGCGGGGTTGACAGATACGCAGTATTTT	CASSGTAGLTDTQYF
TRBV19	-	TRBJ2-1	-	TGTGCCAGTAGTATAGTGTCGGCGGGGCTCTACAATGAGCAGTTCTTC	CASSIVSAGLYNEQFF
TRBV23-1	-	TRBJ2-7	TRBD1	TGCGCCAGCAGACCGCTCCGGGACAGGTTACTGTGGGGCTCCTACGAGCAGTACTTC	CASRPLRDRLLWGSYEQYF
TRBV10-3	-	TRBJ2-7	TRBD1	TGTGCCATCAGCCCGGGACAGGGGTACGAGCAGTACTTC	CAISPGQGYEQYF
TRBV6-6	-	TRBJ1-1	-	TGTGCCAGCAGTTTCAAGGCGGGGAACACTGAAGCTTTCTTT	CASSFKAGNTEAFF
TRBV11-2	-	TRBJ1-3	-	TGTGCCAGCAGCTTATTCGGGGGTTCTGGAAACACCATATATTTT	CASSLFGGSGNTIYF
TRBV29-1	-	TRBJ2-1	TRBD2	TGCAGTTCGGGGAGGGCTTCCTATAATGAGCAGTTCTTC	CSSGRASYNEQFF
TRBV9	-	TRBJ2-7	-	TGTGCCAGCAGCGTAGAAGGGGGGGGAGGCGAGCAGTACTTC	CASSVEGGGGEQYF
TRBV6-5	-	TRBJ1-2	-	TGTGCCAGCACAGGGGCGAACTATGGCTACACCTTC	CASTGANYGYTF
TRBV27	-	TRBJ1-1	-	TGTGCCAGCAGTTTATCCACCGGTGCTGACACTGAAGCTTTCTTT	CASSLSTGADTEAFF
TRBV13	once	TRBJ1-1	-	TGTGCCAGCAGCCCACCCTCGGCGGACAGAGGGGGAATGAACACTGAAGCTTTCTTT	CASSPPSADRGGMNTEAFF
TRBV19	-	TRBJ1-3	TRBD1	TGTGCCAGTAGTTTGACAGGGCCTGGAAACACCATATATTTT	CASSLTGPGNTIYF
TRBV6-5	-	TRBJ2-5	-	TGTGCCAGCAGTTGGATGGCGGGGACGTACCAAGAGACCCAGTACTTC	CASSWMAGTYQETQYF
TRBV6-5	-	TRBJ2-2	-	TGTGCCAGCAGTTACTCGGGGGGGGCGCCCACCGGGGAGCTGTTTTTT	CASSYSGGAPTGELFF
TRBV18	-	TRBJ2-7	-	TGTGCCAGCTCACCAAGGGAGTTTAGCCTTACCTACGAGCAGTACTTC	CASSPREFSLTYEQYF
TRBV6-4	-	TRBJ2-3	-	TGTGCCAGCAGTGACGGCGTAGGAGGGTCCGATACGCAGTATTTT	CASSDGVGGSDTQYF
TRBV6-5	-	TRBJ2-5	-	TGTGCCAGCAGCCAGGACAGCGCCCAAGAGACCCAGTACTTC	CASSQDSAQETQYF
TRBV10-3	-	TRBJ1-2	-	TGTGCCATCAGTGATCGGGGGAGCTATGGCTACACCTTC	CAISDRGSYGYTF
TRBV23-1	-	TRBJ1-5	-	TGCGCCAGCAGTCACCCCCGGCGGGCTTGGAGCAATCAGCCCCAGCATTTT	CASSHPRRAWSNQPQHF